The 2 T cell receptor beta chains in this list originate from one sample, sequenced in a study of type 1 regulatory T cells. Using its own MiXCR run on the reads, TCRdb lists one record per CDR3 protein. The table has around 65,000 distinct CDR3 sequences, roughly 49% seen once. These receptors' antigens are unknown. Sequenced material: cultured non-Tr1 T cells, either the whole culture or a sorted T cell fraction (not recorded which). These receptors originate from a human donor in good health.

This clonotype was observed a handful of times. The chain links TRBV7-9 to TRBJ2-7, with TRBD1 identical over 7 bases. V was clipped by 6 bases and J by 0 bases; unmatched bases: 5. The germline V gene has CDR1 SEHNR and CDR2 FQNEAQ (reference sequence). The CDR3 has 14 amino acids. The CDR3 loop reads CASRPTGASYEQYF. The CDR3 coding sequence is TGTGCCAGCAGGCCAACAGGGGCCTCCTACGAGCAGTACTTC.

The CDR3 DNA is TGTGCCAGCAGCTCCCTCGACAGGGGCGGCACCGGGGAGCTGTTTTTT. This encodes CASSSLDRGGTGELFF. The J gene is TRBJ2-2, the V gene TRBV7-9, with 8 nucleotides matching TRBD1. The V gene end was trimmed by 4 bases and the J gene end by 4 bases; junction bases not matched to a gene: 8. Germline lookup yields CDR1 SEHNR and CDR2 FQNEAQ (reference sequence). CDR3 size: 16 residues.